Listed below are T cell receptor beta chains from one sample, sequenced in a study of cytomegalovirus exposure and HLA in healthy donors. The table came from immunoSEQ multiplex PCR; TCRdb's copy has only in-frame clones and leaves some out. Found here are more than 140,000 clones, roughly nine tenths of them singletons; the top ten hold around 3.2%. Specimen: PBMCs. The receptors here all came from a young woman in good health and CMV-seropositive. Each CDR3 is given with its conserved first and last residue. The D gene is left open where the match is weak. Rows give clone size only sometimes, using once, few, many, or a class for an expanded clone.

NA	NA	TRBV18	TRBJ2-7	CASSPRAGDYEQYF	TGTGCCAGCTCACCTCGAGCAGGGGACTACGAGCAGTACTTC
NA	NA	TRBV19	TRBJ1-2	CASSIWGGVGYTF	TGTGCCAGTAGTATATGGGGAGGGGTCGGCTACACCTTC
NA	TRBD1	TRBV29-1	TRBJ1-3	CSVAGTGGNTIYF	TGCAGCGTGGCGGGGACAGGGGGAAACACCATATATTTT
few	NA	TRBV11-3	TRBJ2-2	CASSLSQGGSGTGELFF	TGTGCCAGCAGCTTATCTCAAGGGGGTAGTGGCACCGGGGAGCTGTTTTTT
NA	NA	TRBV5-1	TRBJ1-1	CASSQRVGANTEAFF	TGCGCCAGCAGTCAAAGGGTGGGAGCAAACACTGAAGCTTTCTTT
NA	TRBD1	TRBV9	TRBJ1-1	CASSVASTTGVAFF	TGTGCCAGCAGCGTCGCATCAACGACAGGGGTCGCTTTCTTT
NA	NA	TRBV4-3	TRBJ1-1	CASSQDSRAGHTEAFF	TGCGCCAGCAGCCAAGATTCTCGGGCAGGGCACACTGAAGCTTTCTTT
NA	NA	TRBV9	TRBJ2-1	CASSPTGSSYNEQFF	TGTGCCAGCAGCCCTACTGGTAGCTCCTACAATGAGCAGTTCTTC
NA	NA	TRBV2	TRBJ2-2	CASSPSRANGELFF	TGTGCCAGCAGTCCATCGAGGGCGAACGGGGAGCTGTTTTTT
NA	TRBD1	TRBV6-6	TRBJ1-2	CASEEVRGRGYTF	TGTGCCAGCGAGGAGGTCAGGGGGAGAGGCTACACCTTC
NA	NA	TRBV12-5	TRBJ1-1	CASGLTIGPGAEAFF	TGTGCTAGTGGTTTGACGATCGGACCCGGGGCTGAAGCTTTCTTT
NA	NA	TRBV19	TRBJ2-3	CASSSKDLDSDTQYF	TGTGCCAGTAGTTCTAAGGACTTAGATTCAGATACGCAGTATTTT
NA	NA	TRBV30	TRBJ2-1	CAWGRLGLGYNEQFF	TGTGCCTGGGGACGGTTGGGGCTAGGCTACAATGAGCAGTTCTTC
once	NA	TRBV5-1	TRBJ1-1	CASSWAGTEAFF	TGCGCCAGCAGCTGGGCCGGCACTGAAGCTTTCTTT
NA	TRBD2	TRBV5-4	TRBJ2-3	CASSLLAGSLTDTQYF	TGTGCCAGCAGCCTGTTAGCGGGAAGCCTAACAGATACGCAGTATTTT
once	TRBD2	TRBV25-1	TRBJ2-1	CASSDWLTSEDYNEQFF	TGTGCCAGCAGTGATTGGTTGACTAGCGAGGACTACAATGAGCAGTTCTTC
NA	NA	TRBV1	TRBJ2-2	CTSKQGAGELFF	TGCACCAGCAAACAGGGGGCCGGGGAGCTGTTTTTT
once	TRBD2	TRBV28	TRBJ2-7	CASSSHSGRNTYEQYF	TGTGCCAGCAGTTCTCATAGCGGGAGGAACACCTACGAGCAGTACTTC
NA	TRBD1	TRBV7-8	TRBJ2-7	CASSLTSGQETYEQYF	TGTGCCAGCAGCTTAACCTCGGGACAGGAAACCTACGAGCAGTACTTC
NA	NA	TRBV5-1	TRBJ2-7	CASSGGTSQEQYF	TGCGCCAGCAGCGGCGGGACCAGTCAAGAGCAGTACTTC
NA	TRBD2	TRBV4-2	TRBJ2-2	CASSQRTSGSTGNTGELFF	TGTGCCAGCAGCCAGAGGACTAGCGGGAGTACGGGGAACACCGGGGAGCTGTTTTTT
NA	NA	TRBV6-1	TRBJ2-7	CASSENRPSSYEQYF	TGTGCCAGCAGTGAAAACAGGCCCAGCTCCTACGAGCAGTACTTC
many	TRBD1	TRBV10-1	TRBJ2-2	CASSGTGGDAGELFF	TGCGCCAGCAGCGGGACAGGGGGCGACGCCGGGGAGCTGTTTTTT